The T cell receptor (beta chain) described here comes from a study of shared clonotypes between healthy human individuals. Splitting of CD4+ cells produced CD45RA+ naive and CD45RA-negative memory subsets. About this clone itself: Antigen unknown.

Notes on the study in general: Non-shared clonotypes showed lower generation probabilities than clonotypes common to all four donors. The sampled material consisted only of blood, and tissue repertoires are likely to differ.

Source study methods: ImmunoSEQ only sent back junction sequences with no quality scores, so filtering was done differently. Method: immunoSEQ multiplex PCR; TCRdb's copy keeps in-frame clones and lacks some. V and J calls and clone size are copied from that table; D and trimming were computed from the DNA. The table shows approximately 700,000 clones, with around 78% occurring only once. The V gene lost 4 bases and the J gene lost 6 bases, with 19 bases spanning the gap. CDR1 and CDR2 from the germline V gene are SQVTM and ANQGSEA. CDR3 size: 15 residues. The chain combines TRBV29-1 with TRBJ2-1; possible D gene TRBD2, 6 bases. The receptor was isolated from a woman in her twenties or thirties in good health. The material sequenced was memory CD4+ T cells sorted from blood. Documented subset: CD45RA-negative fraction. This chain's CDR3 is CSVGSLSGAANEQFF. For the CDR3, the DNA is TGCAGCGTTGGTAGTTTGTCGGGAGCGGCCAATGAGCAGTTCTTC.